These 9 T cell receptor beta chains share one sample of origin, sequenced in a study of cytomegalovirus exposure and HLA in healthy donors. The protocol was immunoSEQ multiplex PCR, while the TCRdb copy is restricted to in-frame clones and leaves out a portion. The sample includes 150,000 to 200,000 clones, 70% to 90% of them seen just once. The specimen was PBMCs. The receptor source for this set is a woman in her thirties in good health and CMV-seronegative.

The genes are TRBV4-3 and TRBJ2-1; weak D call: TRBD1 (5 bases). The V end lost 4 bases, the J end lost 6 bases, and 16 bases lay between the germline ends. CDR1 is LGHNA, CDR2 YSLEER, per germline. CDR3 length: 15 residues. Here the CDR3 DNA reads TGCGCCAGCAGCCGCTTGACAGCGTCGGGCAATGAGCAGTTCTTC. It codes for CASSRLTASGNEQFF.

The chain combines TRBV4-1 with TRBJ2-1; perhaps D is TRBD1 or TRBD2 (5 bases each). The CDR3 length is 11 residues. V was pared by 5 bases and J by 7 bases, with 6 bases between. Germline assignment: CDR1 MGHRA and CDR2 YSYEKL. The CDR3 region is CASSGGNEQFF. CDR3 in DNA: TGCGCCAGCAGCGGGGGAAATGAGCAGTTCTTC.

The CDR3 is CASSLGGDGRNSPLHF. The CDR3 nucleotides read TGTGCCAGCAGCCTGGGGGGTGACGGCCGCAATTCACCCCTCCACTTT. This sequence joins TRBV7-3 and TRBJ1-6, with TRBD1 as a possible D gene (5 bases). Germline values: CDR1 SGHTA, CDR2 FQGTGA. The V end lost 5 bases, the J end lost 7 bases, and 18 bases lay between the germline ends. The CDR3 extends over 16 amino acids.

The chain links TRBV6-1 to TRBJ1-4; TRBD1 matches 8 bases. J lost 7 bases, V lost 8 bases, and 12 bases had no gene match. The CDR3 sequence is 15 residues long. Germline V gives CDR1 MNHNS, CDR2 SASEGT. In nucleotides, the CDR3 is TGTGCCAGCTCCAGAGGGCAGGGGGCTCCTGAAAAACTGTTTTTT. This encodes CASSRGQGAPEKLFF.

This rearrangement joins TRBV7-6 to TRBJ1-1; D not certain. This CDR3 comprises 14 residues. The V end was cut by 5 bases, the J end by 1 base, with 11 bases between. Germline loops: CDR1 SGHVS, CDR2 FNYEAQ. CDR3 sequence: CASSPQNKNTEAFF. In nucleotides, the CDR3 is TGTGCCAGCAGCCCCCAAAATAAGAACACTGAAGCTTTCTTT. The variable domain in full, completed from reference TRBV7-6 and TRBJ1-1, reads GAGVSQSPRYKVTKRGQDVALRCDPISGHVSLYWYRQALGQGPEFLTYFNYEAQQDKSGLPNDRFSAERPEGSISTLTIQRTEQRDSAMYRCASSPQNKNTEAFFGQGTRLTVV.

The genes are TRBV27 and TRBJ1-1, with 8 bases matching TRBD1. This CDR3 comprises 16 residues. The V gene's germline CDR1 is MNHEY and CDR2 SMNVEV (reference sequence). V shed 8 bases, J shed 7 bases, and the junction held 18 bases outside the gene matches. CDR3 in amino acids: CASRFHPADRGDEAFF. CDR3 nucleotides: TGTGCCAGCCGATTCCACCCCGCAGACAGGGGAGATGAAGCTTTCTTT.

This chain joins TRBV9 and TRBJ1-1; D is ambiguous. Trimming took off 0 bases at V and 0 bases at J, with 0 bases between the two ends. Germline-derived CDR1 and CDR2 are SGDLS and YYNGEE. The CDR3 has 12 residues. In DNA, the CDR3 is TGTGCCAGCAGCGTAGTGAACACTGAAGCTTTCTTT. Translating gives CASSVVNTEAFF.

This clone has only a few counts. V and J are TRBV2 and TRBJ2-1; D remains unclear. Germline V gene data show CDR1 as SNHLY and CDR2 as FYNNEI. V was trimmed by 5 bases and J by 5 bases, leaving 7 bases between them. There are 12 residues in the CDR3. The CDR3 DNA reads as TGTGCCAGCAGTTATCTAGACAATGAGCAGTTCTTC. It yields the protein CASSYLDNEQFF.

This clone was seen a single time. The CDR3 spells CASSLEGGANYGYTF. The CDR3 region has the DNA TGCGCCAGCAGCTTGGAAGGGGGGGCTAACTATGGCTACACCTTC. This chain joins TRBV5-1 and TRBJ1-2; a weak D match, TRBD1 (6 bases). Germline CDR1 is SGHRS and CDR2 is YFSETQ. V shed 0 bases and J shed 0 bases, with 9 bases lying between them. The CDR3 runs 15 residues.